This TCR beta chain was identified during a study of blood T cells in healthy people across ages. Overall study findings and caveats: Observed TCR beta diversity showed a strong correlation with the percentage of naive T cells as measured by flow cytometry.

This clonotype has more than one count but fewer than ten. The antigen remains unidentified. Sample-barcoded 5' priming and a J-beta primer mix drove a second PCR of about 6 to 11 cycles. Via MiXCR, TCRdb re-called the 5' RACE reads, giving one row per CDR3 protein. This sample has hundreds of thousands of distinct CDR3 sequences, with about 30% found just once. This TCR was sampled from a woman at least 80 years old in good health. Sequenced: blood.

The CDR3 protein is CASSQAGQAGADTQYF. The CDR3 nucleotides read TGTGCCAGCAGCCAAGCGGGACAGGCTGGCGCAGATACGCAGTATTTT. V usage is TRBV14 and J usage is TRBJ2-3, with TRBD1 matching 8 bases. V was pared by 1 base and J by 4 bases, with 7 bases of the junction left unmatched. The CDR3 has 16 amino acids. Germline CDR1 and CDR2: SGHDN and FVKESK.